This T cell receptor (beta chain) came from a study of long-term antiretroviral therapy in people with HIV. In the study overall: The 2015 immediate-ART recommendation came about a decade after the earliest samples.

Survey-level immunoSEQ v3.0 assays were run. Each sample had sequencing targeting about 35,000-50,000 T-cell genomes. The protocol was immunoSEQ multiplex PCR, while the TCRdb copy is restricted to in-frame clones and leaves out a portion. The data show approximately 13,000 clones, around 76% seen once. CDR1 is SGHNT, CDR2 YENEEA, per germline. The CDR3 runs 14 residues. V lost 5 bases, J lost 5 bases, and 14 bases lay in between. Study-wide findings and caveats: The clones with expansion before ART were dominant in the repertoire at all time points. ART adherence was not documented, and neither viral resistance nor therapy changes had any data.

For this clone: Its antigen is still unknown.

The material was unsorted PBMCs, obtained 3.1 years after starting antiretroviral therapy. V and J are TRBV11-3 and TRBJ2-3; D could derive from TRBD1 or TRBD2 (5 bases each). The TCR comes from a middle-aged man with HIV. This CDR3 reads CASSPGSRGDTQYF. The DNA for the CDR3 is TGTGCCAGCAGCCCGGGATCAAGGGGAGATACGCAGTATTTT.